These 17 T cell receptor beta chains share one sample of origin, sequenced in a study of cytomegalovirus exposure and HLA in healthy donors. In the PCR, 60 Vbeta and 13 Jbeta primers were used. The method was immunoSEQ multiplex PCR; TCRdb's version includes in-frame clones alone and lacks a portion of them. The sample shows approximately 69,000 clones, about 78% of them seen only once. The sequencing sample was made of PBMCs. These receptors were taken from a man aged 18 to 30 in good health and CMV-seronegative.

The chain links TRBV5-1 to TRBJ1-3, with D perhaps matching TRBD1 (5 bases). V gave up 0 bases and J gave up 4 bases, with 14 bases separating them. Germline-derived CDR1 and CDR2 are SGHRS and YFSETQ. This CDR3 has 16 amino acids. As DNA, the CDR3 is TGCGCCAGCAGCTTGGGTAGCAGGGAGGCCGGAAACACCATATATTTT. It encodes CASSLGSREAGNTIYF. The full variable domain, rest sourced from reference TRBV5-1 and TRBJ1-3, is KAGVTQTPRYLIKTRGQQVTLSCSPISGHRSVSWYQQTPGQGLQFLFEYFSETQRNKGNFPGRFSGRQFSNSRSEMNVSTLELGDSALYLCASSLGSREAGNTIYFGEGSWLTVV.

This clone was counted a few times. J is TRBJ1-5 and V is TRBV6-9; D remains ambiguous. V was cut by 0 bases and J by 5 bases, with 11 bases left in between. The CDR3 consists of 15 residues. Germline V gene lookup returns CDR1 MNHGY and CDR2 SVAAGI. The CDR3 bases are TGTGCCAGCAGTTATTCTCTAGACTGTCATCAGCCCCAGCATTTT. It translates to CASSYSLDCHQPQHF.

V usage is TRBV27 and J usage is TRBJ2-5; possibly TRBD2 for D (5 bases). V gave up 6 bases and J gave up 0 bases, with 11 bases separating them. CDR3 length: 14 amino acids. Germline CDR1 MNHEY, CDR2 SMNVEV (reference sequence). CDR3 protein: CASSRTSYQETQYF. The CDR3 bases are TGTGCCAGCAGCCGGACTTCGTACCAAGAGACCCAGTACTTC.

The chain has TRBV14 and TRBJ2-1; D possibly corresponds to TRBD2 (6 bases). Per germline, CDR1 SGHDN and CDR2 FVKESK. The length of the CDR3 is 19 residues. The V gene lost 0 bases and the J gene lost 3 bases, with 21 bases spanning the gap. CDR3 in amino acids: CASSQESRPPRGFYNEQFF. The CDR3 bases are TGTGCCAGCAGCCAAGAATCTCGCCCCCCACGGGGGTTCTACAATGAGCAGTTCTTC.

The CDR3 coding sequence is TGTGCCAGCAGCTTTTTGGGGGCAAGTGCCAACGTCCTGACTTTC. Its protein is CASSFLGASANVLTF. The chain employs TRBV5-6 and TRBJ2-6; TRBD1 might be the D (6 bases). In germline, CDR1 is SGHDT, CDR2 YYEEEE. Trimming took 2 bases from V and 7 from J, leaving 13 bases between them. CDR3 length: 15 residues. Supplemented by reference TRBV5-6 and TRBJ2-6, the full variable domain reads DAGVTQSPTHLIKTRGQQVTLRCSPKSGHDTVSWYQQALGQGPQFIFQYYEEEERQRGNFPDRFSGHQFPNYSSELNVNALLLGDSALYLCASSFLGASANVLTFGAGSRLTVL.

This clone appeared a few times. The chain combines TRBV11-2 with TRBJ2-7; maybe TRBD1 (5 bases). Germline V gene sequence: CDR1 SGHAT, CDR2 FQNNGV. V was cut by 2 bases and J by 2 bases, with 10 bases left in between. This CDR3 contains 14 residues. CDR3 coding DNA: TGTGCCAGCAGCTTAATCCAGGGTCCCTACGAGCAGTACTTC. This translates into CASSLIQGPYEQYF.

V and J are TRBV7-9 and TRBJ2-2; D gene uncertain. This CDR3 is 13 amino acids long. V gave up 4 bases and J gave up 2 bases, with 5 bases separating them. Germline V gene sequence: CDR1 SEHNR, CDR2 FQNEAQ (reference sequence). Here the CDR3 reads CASSSGNTGELFF. In DNA form, the CDR3 reads TGTGCCAGCAGCTCGGGTAACACCGGGGAGCTGTTTTTT.

As regards this clone: Because the CDR3's place on the DNA is in doubt, the DNA is left out and the CDR3 is given as listed by TCRdb. The chain couples TRBV5-1 to TRBJ1-1. Termini included, the CDR3 measures 14 amino acids. Germline-derived CDR1 and CDR2 are SGHRS and YFSETQ. This chain's CDR3 is CASSWGGGTTEAFF.

J is TRBJ2-2 and V is TRBV10-3, with TRBD1 matching over 11 bases. With 7 bases clipped from V and 4 bases from J, the junction kept 2 bases outside the gene matches. The CDR3 totals 14 residues. Germline CDR1 and CDR2: ENHRY and SYGVKD. CDR3: CAITGTGGTGELFF. The CDR3 DNA is TGTGCCATCACCGGGACAGGGGGCACCGGGGAGCTGTTTTTT.

The CDR3 reads CASSDLAGGENEQFF. The DNA for the CDR3 is TGTGCCAGCAGTGACCTTGCGGGGGGAGAAAATGAGCAGTTCTTC. The chain links TRBV2 to TRBJ2-1; 8 positions match TRBD2. The germline gives CDR1 SNHLY, CDR2 FYNNEI. This CDR3 has 15 residues. With 3 bases clipped from V and 7 bases from J, the junction kept 8 bases outside the gene matches.

The chain uses TRBV19 and TRBJ1-6; D unresolved. V lost 6 bases and J lost 7, with 19 bases in between. Germline CDR1 and CDR2: LNHDA and SQIVND (reference sequence). The CDR3 runs to 16 residues. As DNA, the CDR3 is TGTGCCAGTAGGACCGGGAATGGGCTCGGGAATTCACCCCTCCACTTT. Amino acid sequence: CASRTGNGLGNSPLHF. The full variable domain, completed using reference TRBV19 and TRBJ1-6, is DGGITQSPKYLFRKEGQNVTLSCEQNLNHDAMYWYRQDPGQGLRLIYYSQIVNDFQKGDIAEGYSVSREKKESFPLTVTSAQKNPTAFYLCASRTGNGLGNSPLHFGNGTRLTVT.

This clone appeared a few times. The rearrangement joins TRBV5-4 to TRBJ2-5; weak D call: TRBD1 (5 bases). V lost 2 bases and J lost 5, with 10 bases in between. This CDR3 has 13 amino acids. Germline CDR1 and CDR2: SGHNT and YYREEE (reference sequence). CDR3 residues: CASSLRGRETQYF. CDR3 bases: TGTGCCAGCAGCTTAAGGGGCAGGGAGACCCAGTACTTC.

The chain recombines TRBV19 with TRBJ2-7, with TRBD1 identical over 11 bases. The CDR3 is 16 residues long. Looked up from germline, CDR1 is LNHDA and CDR2 is SQIVND (reference sequence). V trimming: 3 bases; J trimming: 3 bases; junction bases outside the gene matches: 7. CDR3 residues: CASSIGQGAFDYEQYF. The CDR3 DNA follows: TGTGCCAGTAGTATCGGACAGGGGGCTTTCGACTACGAGCAGTACTTC.

The chain joins TRBV5-1 to TRBJ1-6; TRBD1 matches 11 bases. Germline V gene data show CDR1 as SGHRS and CDR2 as YFSETQ. The CDR3 runs 15 residues. V was clipped by 4 bases and J by 7 bases; unmatched bases: 4. The CDR3 loop is CASSPGQGENSPLHF. CDR3 sequence (DNA): TGCGCCAGCAGCCCGGGACAGGGGGAAAATTCACCCCTCCACTTT.

J is TRBJ2-7 and V is TRBV5-5, with TRBD1 matching over 7 bases. V dropped 4 bases and J dropped 2; count of bases not matched to a gene: 3. The CDR3 loop spans 13 amino acids. Germline V CDR1 and CDR2: SGHKS, YYEKEE (reference sequence). CDR3 bases: TGTGCCAGCAGCGACAGGGTAACCTACGAGCAGTACTTC. It encodes CASSDRVTYEQYF.

This clone was counted only a few times. V usage is TRBV5-1 and J usage is TRBJ1-6; 10 bases are a match to TRBD1. The CDR3 extends over 15 amino acids. Germline CDR1 SGHRS, CDR2 YFSETQ. V lost 4 bases and J lost 7; bases outside the gene matches: 5. This CDR3 is CASSRGDRGNSPLHF. In DNA, the CDR3 is TGCGCCAGCAGCCGAGGGGACAGGGGCAATTCACCCCTCCACTTT.

The chain carries TRBV28 and TRBJ2-5; D is unclear. The V gene lost 3 bases and the J gene lost 5 bases, with 7 bases spanning the gap. Germline V CDR1 and CDR2: MDHEN, SYDVKM. CDR3 length: 12 amino acids. CDR3 protein: CASSFSRETQYF. CDR3 DNA sequence: TGTGCCAGCAGTTTCTCCCGGGAGACCCAGTACTTC.